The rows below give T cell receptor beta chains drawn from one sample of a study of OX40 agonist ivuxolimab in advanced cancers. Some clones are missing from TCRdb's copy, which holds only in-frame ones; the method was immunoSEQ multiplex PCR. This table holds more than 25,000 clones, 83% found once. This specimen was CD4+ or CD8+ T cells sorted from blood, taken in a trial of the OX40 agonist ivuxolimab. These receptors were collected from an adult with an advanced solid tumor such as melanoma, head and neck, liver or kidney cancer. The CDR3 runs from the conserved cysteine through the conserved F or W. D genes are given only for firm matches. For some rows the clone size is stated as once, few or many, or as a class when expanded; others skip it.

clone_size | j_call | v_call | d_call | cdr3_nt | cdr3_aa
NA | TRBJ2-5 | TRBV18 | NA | TGTGCCAGCTCTCCTTCCCAAGAGACCCAGTACTTC | CASSPSQETQYF
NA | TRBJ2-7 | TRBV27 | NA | TGTGCCAGCAGTTTAAGGGGGACCTACGAGCAGTACTTC | CASSLRGTYEQYF
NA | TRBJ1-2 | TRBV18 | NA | TGTGCCAGCTCACCACAGGCACAGGATCTTCATGGCTACACCTTC | CASSPQAQDLHGYTF
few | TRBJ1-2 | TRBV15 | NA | TGTGCCACCAGCAGAGTTATCTCAGACTCTGGGGGCTACACCTTC | CATSRVISDSGGYTF
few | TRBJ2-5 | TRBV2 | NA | TGTGCCAGCAATGTTGAAGTGGGTGAGACCCAGTACTTC | CASNVEVGETQYF
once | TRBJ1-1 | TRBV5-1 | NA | TGCGCCAGCAGCTTGGAAAGCCGGGACGAAGCTTTCTTT | CASSLESRDEAFF
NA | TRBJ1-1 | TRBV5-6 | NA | TGTGCCAGCAGCAGCTCCCCACTGTGGGGGGACACTGAAGCTTTCTTT | CASSSSPLWGDTEAFF
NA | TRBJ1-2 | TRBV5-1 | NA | TGCGCCAGCAGCTTGGGGGTCGGCTACACCTTC | CASSLGVGYTF
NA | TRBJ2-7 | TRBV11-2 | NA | TGTGCCAGCAGCTATGGGGGCGGTTCCTACGAGCAGTACTTC | CASSYGGGSYEQYF
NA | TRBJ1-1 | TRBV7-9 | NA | TGTGCCAGCATCCCCACCCAGAGATCGAACACTGAAGCTTTCTTT | CASIPTQRSNTEAFF
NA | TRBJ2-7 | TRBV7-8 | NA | TGTGCCAGCAGCTCCTACCGGACTGAGAACTCCTACGAGCAGTACTTC | CASSSYRTENSYEQYF
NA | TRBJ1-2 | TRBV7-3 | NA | TGTGCCAGCAGCTTAGACGGCTCTAACTATGGCTACACCTTC | CASSLDGSNYGYTF
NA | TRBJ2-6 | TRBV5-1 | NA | TGCGCCAGCAGCCCGACGGACTCTGGGGCCAACGTCCTGACTTTC | CASSPTDSGANVLTF
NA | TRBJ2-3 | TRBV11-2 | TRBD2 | TGTGCCAGCAGCTCGGGACTAGCGGGGGCCCCACTTAGCACAGATACGCAGTATTTT | CASSSGLAGAPLSTDTQYF
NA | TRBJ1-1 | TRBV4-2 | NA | TGTGCCAGCAGCCCCGTGGAGAACACTGAAGCTTTCTTT | CASSPVENTEAFF
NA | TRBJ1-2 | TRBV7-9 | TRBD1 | TGTGCCAGCAGCTTAGGGGACAGCGTCTATGGCTACACCTTC | CASSLGDSVYGYTF
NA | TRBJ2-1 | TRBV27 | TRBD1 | TGTGCCAGCAGGGGATGGACAGGGGAGAATGAGCAGTTCTTC | CASRGWTGENEQFF
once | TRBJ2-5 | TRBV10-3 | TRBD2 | TGTGCCACCTTCTCTAGCGGCCAAGAGACCCAGTACTTC | CATFSSGQETQYF
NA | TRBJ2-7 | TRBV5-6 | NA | TGTGCCAGCAGCTTTTCAGGGAACTACGAGCAGTACTTC | CASSFSGNYEQYF
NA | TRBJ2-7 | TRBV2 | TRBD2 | TGTGCCAGCAGTGCCGGGGGGGGGCGGAACGAGCAGTACTTC | CASSAGGGRNEQYF
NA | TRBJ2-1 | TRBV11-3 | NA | TGTGCCAGCAGCTCAACCGCAGCAGCAGCCCCTTACAATGAGCAGTTCTTC | CASSSTAAAAPYNEQFF
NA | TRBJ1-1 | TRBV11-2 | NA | TGTGCCAGCCGAGGACTTCCGAACACTGAAGCTTTCTTT | CASRGLPNTEAFF
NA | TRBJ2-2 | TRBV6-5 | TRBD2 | TGTGCCAGCAGCCTCACTAGCGGGGCCTCCGGGGAGCTGTTTTTT | CASSLTSGASGELFF
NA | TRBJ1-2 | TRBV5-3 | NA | TGTGCCAGCAGCTTGGATGGGGATGGCTACACCTTC | CASSLDGDGYTF
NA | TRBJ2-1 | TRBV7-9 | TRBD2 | TGTGCCAGCAGCTTAGCGGACCACGCGGGGGGCGGTGAGCAGTTCTTC | CASSLADHAGGGEQFF
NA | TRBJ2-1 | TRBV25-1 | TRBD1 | TGTGCCAGCAGTGACCCGGACAGGGTCTATGAGCAGTTCTTC | CASSDPDRVYEQFF
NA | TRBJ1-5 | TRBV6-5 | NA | TGTGCCAGCAGTGAATCGGTGCTCAATCAGCCCCAGCATTTT | CASSESVLNQPQHF
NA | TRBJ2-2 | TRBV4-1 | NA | TGCGCCAGCAGCCAAGGTGGATACAAGACCGGGGAGCTGTTTTTT | CASSQGGYKTGELFF
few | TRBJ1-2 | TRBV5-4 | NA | TGTGCCAGCAGCTTAGCAGACCATAACTATGGCTACACCTTC | CASSLADHNYGYTF